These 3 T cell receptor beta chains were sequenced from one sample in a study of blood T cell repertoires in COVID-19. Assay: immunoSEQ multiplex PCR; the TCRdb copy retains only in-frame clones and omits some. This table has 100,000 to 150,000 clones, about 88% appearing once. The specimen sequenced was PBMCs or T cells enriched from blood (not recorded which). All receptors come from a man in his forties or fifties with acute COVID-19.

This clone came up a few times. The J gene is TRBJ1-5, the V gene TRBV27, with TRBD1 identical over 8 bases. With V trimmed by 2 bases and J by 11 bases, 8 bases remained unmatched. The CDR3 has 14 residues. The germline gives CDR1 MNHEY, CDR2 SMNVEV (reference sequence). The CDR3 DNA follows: TGTGCCAGCAGTTTAGGGGACAGGCGGGGAGCCCAGCATTTT. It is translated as CASSLGDRRGAQHF.

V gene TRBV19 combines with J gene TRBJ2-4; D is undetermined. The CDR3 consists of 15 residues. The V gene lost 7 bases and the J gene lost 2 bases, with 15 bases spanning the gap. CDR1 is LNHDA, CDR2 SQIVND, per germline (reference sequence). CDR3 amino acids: CASKPRSDTKNIQYF. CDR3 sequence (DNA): TGTGCCAGTAAGCCCCGGAGTGATACCAAAAACATTCAGTACTTC.

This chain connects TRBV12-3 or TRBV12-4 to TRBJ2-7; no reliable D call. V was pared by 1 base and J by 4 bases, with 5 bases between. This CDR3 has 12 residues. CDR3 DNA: TGTGCCAGCAGTTTAGTCCTATACGAGCAGTACTTC. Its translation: CASSLVLYEQYF.